This TCR beta chain was captured by sequencing in a study of PD-1 blockade in classical Hodgkin lymphoma. Study results and limitations: The authors have not defined what causes the repertoire differences, possibly disease activity or prior therapy. Whoever responded completely had baseline diversity much like that seen in newly diagnosed patients. Whereas CD4+ TCR diversity had risen significantly by C4D1, CD8+ TCR diversity had not.

Only in-frame clones appear in the TCRdb table, and some are missing; sequencing was by immunoSEQ multiplex PCR. Counted here are just under 30,000 clones, approximately 70% occurring once; the ten biggest clones make up less than 4.5%. Every one of the patients relapsed after autologous stem cell transplantation (brentuximab vedotin exposure was variable). Turning to this clone: Its antigen is not identified.

The CDR3 contains 13 residues. Germline CDR1 and CDR2: LNHDA and SQIVND (reference sequence). V gave up 10 bases and J gave up 4 bases, with 14 bases separating them. This specimen consisted of peripheral blood mononuclear cells (PBMCs), obtained before the second cycle of nivolumab. This clonotype was obtained from a human donor with classical Hodgkin lymphoma. The rearrangement uses TRBV19 and TRBJ2-1; no clear D gene. The CDR3 region is CATSRSPYNEQFF. The DNA of the CDR3 is TGTGCCACCTCCAGGTCTCCTTACAATGAGCAGTTCTTC.